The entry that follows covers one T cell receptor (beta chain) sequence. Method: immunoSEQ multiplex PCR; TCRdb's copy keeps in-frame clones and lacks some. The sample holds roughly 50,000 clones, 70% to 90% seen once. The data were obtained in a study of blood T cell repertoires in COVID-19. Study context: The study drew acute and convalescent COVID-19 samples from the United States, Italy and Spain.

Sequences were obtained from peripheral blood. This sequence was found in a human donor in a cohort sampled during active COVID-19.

The CDR3 loop reads CASSVQGPGNTIYF. The DNA for the CDR3 is TGCGCCAGCAGCGTACAGGGGCCTGGAAACACCATATATTTT. The rearrangement links TRBV5-1 to TRBJ1-3, with TRBD1 identical over 7 bases. The V gene's germline CDR1 is SGHRS and CDR2 YFSETQ. The length of the CDR3 is 14 residues. V shed 4 bases and J 2 bases; nucleotides not matched to a gene: 3.